A single sample gave rise to the 4 T cell receptor beta chains below, sequenced in a study of shared clonotypes between healthy human individuals. Measured with immunoSEQ multiplex PCR; TCRdb has only the in-frame clones, and not every one. Of about 600,000 clones in the sample, 97% were seen once. Sequenced: naive CD4+ T cells sorted from blood. The sample's subset: CD45RA+ positively selected. The origin of the receptors is a woman in her 30s in good health.

This clone has just one count. The J gene is TRBJ2-2, the V gene TRBV4-2, with 8 bases matching TRBD2. CDR3 length: 16 residues. Germline V gene sequence: CDR1 LGHNA, CDR2 YNFKEQ. J lost 7 bases, V lost 0 bases, and 7 bases had no gene match. This chain's CDR3 is CASSQESGSSYGELFF. CDR3 DNA: TGTGCCAGCAGCCAAGAAAGCGGGAGTTCATACGGGGAGCTGTTTTTT.

The chain combines TRBV5-6 with TRBJ2-3; 14 positions match TRBD2. V was clipped by 4 bases and J by 6 bases; unmatched bases: 16. The length of the CDR3 is 19 residues. CDR1 and CDR2 (germline): SGHDT, YYEEEE. The CDR3 loop is CASSPRTSGRILRGDTQYF. In DNA form, the CDR3 reads TGTGCCAGCAGCCCTCGGACTAGCGGGAGGATCCTGAGGGGGGATACGCAGTATTTT.

The chain combines TRBV5-6 with TRBJ1-6; 7 nucleotides line up with TRBD1. The CDR3 extends over 14 amino acids. Germline V lookup: CDR1 SGHDT, CDR2 YYEEEE. V gave up 5 bases and J gave up 9 bases; unmatched junction bases: 8. CDR3: CASRAGQFASPLHF. The CDR3 bases are TGTGCCAGCAGGGCGGGACAGTTTGCTTCACCCCTCCACTTT.

The chain uses TRBV28 and TRBJ1-4, with TRBD1 identical over 8 bases. This CDR3 region has 15 residues. The V and J ends lost 5 bases and 7 bases, in that order; junction bases with no gene match: 9. The germline CDR1 and CDR2 sequences are MDHEN and SYDVKM. CDR3 sequence reads: CASSTTDRGTEKLFF. In DNA form, the CDR3 reads TGTGCCAGCAGTACTACTGACAGGGGTACTGAAAAACTGTTTTTT.